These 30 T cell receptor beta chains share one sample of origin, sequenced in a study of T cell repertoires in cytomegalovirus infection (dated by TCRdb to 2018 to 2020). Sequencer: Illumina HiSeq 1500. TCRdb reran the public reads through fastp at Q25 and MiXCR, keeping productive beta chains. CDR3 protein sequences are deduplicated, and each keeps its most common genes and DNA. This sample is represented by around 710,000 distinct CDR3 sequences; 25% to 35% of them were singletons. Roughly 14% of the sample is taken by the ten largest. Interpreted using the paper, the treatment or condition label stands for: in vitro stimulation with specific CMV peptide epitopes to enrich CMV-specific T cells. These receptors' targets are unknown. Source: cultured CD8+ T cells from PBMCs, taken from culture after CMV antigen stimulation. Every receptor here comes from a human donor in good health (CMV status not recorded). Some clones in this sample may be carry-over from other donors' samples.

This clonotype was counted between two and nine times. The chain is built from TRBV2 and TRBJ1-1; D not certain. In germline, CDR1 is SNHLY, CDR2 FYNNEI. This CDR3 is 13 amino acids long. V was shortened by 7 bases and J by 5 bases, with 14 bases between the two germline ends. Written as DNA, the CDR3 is TGTGCCAGCATTTCAGAGGCATGGACTGAAGCTTTCTTT. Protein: CASISEAWTEAFF. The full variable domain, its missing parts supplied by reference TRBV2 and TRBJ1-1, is EPEVTQTPSHQVTQMGQEVILRCVPISNHLYFYWYRQILGQKVEFLVSFYNNEISEKSEIFDDQFSVERPDGSNFTLKIRSTKLEDSAMYFCASISEAWTEAFFGQGTRLTVV.

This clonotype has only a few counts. The CDR3 sequence is CASRSGSGYEQYV. The CDR3, as DNA: TGTGCCAGCCGCAGCGGGTCGGGGTACGAGCAGTACGTC. V usage is TRBV27 and J usage is TRBJ2-7; weak D call: TRBD2 (6 bases). CDR1 and CDR2 (germline): MNHEY, SMNVEV (reference sequence). V shed 8 bases and J shed 4 bases, with 15 bases lying between them. The CDR3 sequence is 13 residues long.

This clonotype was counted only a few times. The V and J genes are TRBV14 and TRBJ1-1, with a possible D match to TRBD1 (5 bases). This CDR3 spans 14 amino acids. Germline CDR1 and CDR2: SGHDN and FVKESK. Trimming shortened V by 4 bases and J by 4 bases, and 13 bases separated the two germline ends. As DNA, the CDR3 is TGTGCCAGCAGCCCCCCAGGGTTTGGCACTGAAGCTTTCTTT. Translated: CASSPPGFGTEAFF.

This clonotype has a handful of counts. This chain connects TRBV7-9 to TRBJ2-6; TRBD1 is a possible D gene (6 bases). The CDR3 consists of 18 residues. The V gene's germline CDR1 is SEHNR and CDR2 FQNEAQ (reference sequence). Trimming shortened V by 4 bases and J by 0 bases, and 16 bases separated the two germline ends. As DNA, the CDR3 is TGTGCCAGCAGCTCGGGACAAAATGGCCTCTCTGGGGCCAACGTCCTGACTTTC. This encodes CASSSGQNGLSGANVLTF.

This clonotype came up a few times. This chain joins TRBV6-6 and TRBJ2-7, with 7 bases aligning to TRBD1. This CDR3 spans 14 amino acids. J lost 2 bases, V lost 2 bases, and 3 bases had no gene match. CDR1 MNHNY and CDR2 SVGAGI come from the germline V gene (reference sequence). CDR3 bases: TGTGCCAGCAGTTACCGGGGACAGCCCTACGAGCAGTACGTC. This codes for CASSYRGQPYEQYV.

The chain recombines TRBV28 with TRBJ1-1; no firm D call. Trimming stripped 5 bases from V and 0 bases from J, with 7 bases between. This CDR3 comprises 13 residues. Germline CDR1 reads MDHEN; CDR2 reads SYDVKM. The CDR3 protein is CASSGKMNTEAFF. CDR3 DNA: TGTGCCAGCAGTGGAAAGATGAACACTGAAGCTTTCTTT.

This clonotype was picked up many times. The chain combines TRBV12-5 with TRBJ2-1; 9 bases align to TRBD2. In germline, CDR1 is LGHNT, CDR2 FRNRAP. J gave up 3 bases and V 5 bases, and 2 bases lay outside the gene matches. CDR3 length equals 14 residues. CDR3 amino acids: CASGLAGNYNEQFF. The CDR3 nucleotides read TGTGCTAGTGGTCTAGCGGGAAACTACAATGAGCAGTTCTTC.

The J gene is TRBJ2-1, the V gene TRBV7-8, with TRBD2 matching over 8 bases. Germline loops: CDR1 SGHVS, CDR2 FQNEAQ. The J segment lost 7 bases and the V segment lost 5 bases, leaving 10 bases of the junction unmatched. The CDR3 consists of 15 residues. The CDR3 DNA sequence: TGTGCCAGCAGCACCCGGGGGGGCCCCCGGAATGAGCAGTTCTTC. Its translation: CASSTRGGPRNEQFF.

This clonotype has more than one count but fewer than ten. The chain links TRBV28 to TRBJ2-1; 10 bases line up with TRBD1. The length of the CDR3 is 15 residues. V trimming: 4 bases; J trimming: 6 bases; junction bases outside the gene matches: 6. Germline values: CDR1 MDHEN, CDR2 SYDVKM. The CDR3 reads CASSSLRTGGNEQFF. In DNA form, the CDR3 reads TGTGCCAGCAGTTCCCTGAGGACAGGGGGCAATGAGCAGTTCTTC.

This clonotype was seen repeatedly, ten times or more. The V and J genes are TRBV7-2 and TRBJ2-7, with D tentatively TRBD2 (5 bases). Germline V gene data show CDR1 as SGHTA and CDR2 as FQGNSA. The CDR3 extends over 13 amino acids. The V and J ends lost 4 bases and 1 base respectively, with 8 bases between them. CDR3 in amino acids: CASSYRDSYEQYV. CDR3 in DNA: TGTGCCAGCAGCTACCGGGATTCCTACGAGCAGTACGTC.

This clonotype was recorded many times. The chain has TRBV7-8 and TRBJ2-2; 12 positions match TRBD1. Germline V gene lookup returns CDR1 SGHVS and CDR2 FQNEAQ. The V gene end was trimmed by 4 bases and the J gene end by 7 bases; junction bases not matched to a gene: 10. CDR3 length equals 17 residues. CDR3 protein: CASSSTPGTGGLGELFF. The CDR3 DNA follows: TGTGCCAGCAGCTCCACCCCCGGGACAGGGGGCCTCGGGGAGCTGTTTTTT. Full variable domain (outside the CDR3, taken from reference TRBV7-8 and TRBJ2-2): GAGVSQSPRYKVAKRGQDVALRCDPISGHVSLFWYQQALGQGPEFLTYFQNEAQLDKSGLPSDRFFAERPEGSVSTLKIQRTQQEDSAVYLCASSSTPGTGGLGELFFGEGSRLTVL.

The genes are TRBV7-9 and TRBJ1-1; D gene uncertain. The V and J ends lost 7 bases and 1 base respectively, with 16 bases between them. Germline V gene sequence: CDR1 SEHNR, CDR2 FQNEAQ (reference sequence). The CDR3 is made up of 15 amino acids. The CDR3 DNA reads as TGTGCCAGCACCGAAGGGTGGTCCTGGAACACTGAAGCTTTCTTT. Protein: CASTEGWSWNTEAFF.

Here the CDR3 reads CASSPVRQGSCEQYV. The CDR3 coding sequence is TGTGCCAGCTCACCGGTGAGACAGGGCTCCTGCGAGCAGTACGTC. The chain has TRBV18 and TRBJ2-7, with 7 bases aligning to TRBD1. The CDR3 totals 15 residues. Germline-derived CDR1 and CDR2 are KGHSH and LQKENI.

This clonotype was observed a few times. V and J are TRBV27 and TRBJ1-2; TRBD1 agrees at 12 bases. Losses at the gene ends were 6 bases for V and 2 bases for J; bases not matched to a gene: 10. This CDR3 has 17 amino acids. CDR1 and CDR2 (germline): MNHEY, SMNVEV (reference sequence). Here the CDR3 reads CASRAGGQGARNYGYTF. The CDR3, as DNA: TGTGCCAGCAGGGCTGGGGGACAGGGGGCTCGAAACTATGGCTACACCTTC.

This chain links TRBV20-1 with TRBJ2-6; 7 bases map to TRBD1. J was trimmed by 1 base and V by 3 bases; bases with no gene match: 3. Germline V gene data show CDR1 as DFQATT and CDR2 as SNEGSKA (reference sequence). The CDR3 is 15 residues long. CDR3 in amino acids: CSASTTGSGANVLTF. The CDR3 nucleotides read TGCAGTGCTAGCACGACAGGGTCTGGGGCCAACGTCCTGACTTTC.

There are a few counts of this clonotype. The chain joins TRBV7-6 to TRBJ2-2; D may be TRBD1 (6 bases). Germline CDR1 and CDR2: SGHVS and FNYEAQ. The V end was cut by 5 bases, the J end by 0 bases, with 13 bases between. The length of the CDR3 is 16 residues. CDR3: CASSHGGSSNTGELFF. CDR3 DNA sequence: TGTGCCAGCAGCCATGGGGGCAGTTCGAACACCGGGGAGCTGTTTTTT.

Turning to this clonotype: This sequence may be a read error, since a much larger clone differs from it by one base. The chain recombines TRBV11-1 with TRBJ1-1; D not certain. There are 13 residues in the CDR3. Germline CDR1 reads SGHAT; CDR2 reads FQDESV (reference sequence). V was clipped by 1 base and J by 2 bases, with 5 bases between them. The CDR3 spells CASSLEYNTEAFF. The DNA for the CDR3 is TGTGCCAGCAGCTTAGAGTACAACACTGAAGCTTTCTTT.

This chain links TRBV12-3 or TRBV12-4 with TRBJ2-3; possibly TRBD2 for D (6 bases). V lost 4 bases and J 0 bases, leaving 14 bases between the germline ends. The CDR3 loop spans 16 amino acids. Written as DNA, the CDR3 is TGTGCCAGCAGTTCGACTAGTGAATCTAGCACAGATACGCAGTATTTT. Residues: CASSSTSESSTDTQYF.

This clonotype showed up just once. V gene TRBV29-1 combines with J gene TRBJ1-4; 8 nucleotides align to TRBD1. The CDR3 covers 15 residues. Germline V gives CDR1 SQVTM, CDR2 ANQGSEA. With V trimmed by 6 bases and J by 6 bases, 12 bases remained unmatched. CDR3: CSVRRQGATDEKLFF. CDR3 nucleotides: TGCAGCGTGAGGCGGCAGGGGGCTACTGATGAAAAACTGTTTTTT.

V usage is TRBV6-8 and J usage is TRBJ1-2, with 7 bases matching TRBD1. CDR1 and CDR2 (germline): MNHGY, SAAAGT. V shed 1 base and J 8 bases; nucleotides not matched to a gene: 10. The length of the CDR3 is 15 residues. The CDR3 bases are TGTGCCAGCAGTTACTTTGGGACAGATCCAAGCGGCTACACCTTC. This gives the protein CASSYFGTDPSGYTF.

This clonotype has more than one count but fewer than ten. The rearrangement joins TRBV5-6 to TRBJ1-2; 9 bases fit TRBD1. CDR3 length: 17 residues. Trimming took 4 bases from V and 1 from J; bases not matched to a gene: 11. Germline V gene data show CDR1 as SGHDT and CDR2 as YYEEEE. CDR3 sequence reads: CASSKSGTGRINYGYTF. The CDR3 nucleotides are TGTGCCAGCAGCAAATCCGGGACAGGGCGTATTAACTATGGCTACACCTTC.

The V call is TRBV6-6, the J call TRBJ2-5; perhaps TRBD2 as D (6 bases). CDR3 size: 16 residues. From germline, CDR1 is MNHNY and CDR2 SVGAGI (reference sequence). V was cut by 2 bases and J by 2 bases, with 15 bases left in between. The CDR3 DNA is TGTGCCAGCAGTTACCGTATCTCAGCGGGTCAAGAGACCCAGTACTTC. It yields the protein CASSYRISAGQETQYF.

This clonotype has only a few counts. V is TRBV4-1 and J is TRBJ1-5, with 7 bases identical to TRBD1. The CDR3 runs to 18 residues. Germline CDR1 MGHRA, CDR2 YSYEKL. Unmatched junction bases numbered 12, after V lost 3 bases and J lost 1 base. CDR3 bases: TGCGCCAGCAGCCATCCCAAGGGACAGTCAGTGAGCAATCAGCCCCAGCATTTT. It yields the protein CASSHPKGQSVSNQPQHF.

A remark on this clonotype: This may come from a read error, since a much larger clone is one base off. The CDR3 sequence: CSSSLEQGDTEAFF. The CDR3 DNA reads as TGTTCCAGCAGCCTCGAACAGGGAGACACTGAAGCTTTCTTT. The chain joins TRBV7-6 to TRBJ1-1; possibly TRBD1 for D (6 bases). The CDR3 is 14 residues long. CDR1 is SGHVS, CDR2 FNYEAQ, per germline.

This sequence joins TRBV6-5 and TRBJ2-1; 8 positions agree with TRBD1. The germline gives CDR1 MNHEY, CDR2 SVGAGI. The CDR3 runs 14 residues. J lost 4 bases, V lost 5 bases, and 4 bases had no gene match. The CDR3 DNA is TGTGCCAGCAGTACAGGGGGGCGATACAATGAGCAGTTCTTC. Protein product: CASSTGGRYNEQFF.

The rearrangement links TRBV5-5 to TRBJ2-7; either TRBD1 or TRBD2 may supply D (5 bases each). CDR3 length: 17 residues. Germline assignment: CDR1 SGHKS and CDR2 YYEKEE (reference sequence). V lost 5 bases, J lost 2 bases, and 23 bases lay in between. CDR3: CASSISGGTLNAYEQYF. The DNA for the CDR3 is TGTGCCAGCAGTATAAGCGGTGGGACGCTGAATGCCTACGAGCAGTACTTC.

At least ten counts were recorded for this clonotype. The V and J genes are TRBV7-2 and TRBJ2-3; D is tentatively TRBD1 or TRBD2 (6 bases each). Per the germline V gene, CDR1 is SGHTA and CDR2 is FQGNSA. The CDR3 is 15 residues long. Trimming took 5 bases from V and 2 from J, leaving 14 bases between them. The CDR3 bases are TGTGCCAGCAGCAGGAGGGGGGCAGACACAGATACGCAGTATTTT. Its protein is CASSRRGADTDTQYF.

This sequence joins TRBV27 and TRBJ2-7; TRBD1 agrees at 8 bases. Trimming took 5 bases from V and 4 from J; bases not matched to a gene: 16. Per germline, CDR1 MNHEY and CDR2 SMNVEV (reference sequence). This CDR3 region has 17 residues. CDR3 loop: CASSPHPTGVNWYEQYF. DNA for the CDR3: TGTGCCAGCAGTCCCCATCCGACAGGGGTCAATTGGTACGAGCAGTACTTC.

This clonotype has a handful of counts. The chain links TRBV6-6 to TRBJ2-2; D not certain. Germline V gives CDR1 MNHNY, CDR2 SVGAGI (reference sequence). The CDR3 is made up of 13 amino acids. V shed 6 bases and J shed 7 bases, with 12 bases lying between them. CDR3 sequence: CASSPLGSGELFF. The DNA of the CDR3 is TGTGCCAGCAGCCCCTTGGGCAGCGGGGAGCTGTTTTTT.

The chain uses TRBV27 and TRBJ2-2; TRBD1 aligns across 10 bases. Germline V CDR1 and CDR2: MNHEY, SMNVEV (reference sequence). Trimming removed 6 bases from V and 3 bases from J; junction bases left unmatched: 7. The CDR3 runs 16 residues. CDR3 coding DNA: TGTGCCAGCAGCCGTCGACAGGGGGCCGACACCGGGGAGCTGTTTTTT. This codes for CASSRRQGADTGELFF.